The sequence of this T cell receptor (beta chain) was determined in a study of blood T cell repertoires in COVID-19. Study-level background: The United States, Italy and Spain supplied acute and convalescent COVID-19 samples. In each case, the material was cDNA or gDNA derived from T cells, B-cell-depleted T cells, or PBMCs.

Germline CDR1 reads SGHRS; CDR2 reads YFSETQ. The CDR3 loop spans 14 amino acids. On this clone: One end of the junction varies from germline; a read error may be responsible.

Per the study methods: Estimated nucleated cell counts came from reference gene primer amplification. TCRdb's copy holds only in-frame clones and misses some; the assay was immunoSEQ multiplex PCR. V, J and clone size are taken as reported in that table, and D and trimming were inferred from the DNA itself. The table has over 95,000 clones, about four fifths seen once. Sequencing used peripheral blood. The receptor's source is a woman of 80 years or more with active or convalescent COVID-19. This chain joins TRBV5-1 and TRBJ2-7; TRBD1 is a possible D gene (6 bases). The CDR3 region is CASSLTGLSYEQYF. CDR3 in DNA: TGTGCCAGCAGCCTGACAGGCCTCTCCTACGAGCAGTACTTC.